The 21 T cell receptor beta chains below come from one sample, sequenced in a study of blood T cell repertoires in COVID-19. Produced via immunoSEQ multiplex PCR; TCRdb's table is partial and in-frame only. The data hold around 220,000 clones, with approximately 80% observed a single time. The specimen was peripheral blood. These receptors originate from a woman aged 80 or over with acute or convalescent COVID-19.

This clone has only a few counts. The CDR3 sequence is CASSLESEYGYTF. CDR3 bases: TGTGCCAGCAGCTTAGAATCCGAGTATGGCTACACCTTC. The V gene is TRBV11-3, the J gene TRBJ1-2; no definite D call. The CDR3 runs to 13 residues. The germline V gene has CDR1 SGHNT and CDR2 YENEEA. Deletions cut 0 bases from V and 5 bases from J, with 7 bases between.

This rearrangement joins TRBV3-1 (or the pseudogene TRBV3-2) to TRBJ2-7, with 10 positions matching TRBD2. Germline CDR1 is LGHDT and CDR2 is YNNKEL (reference sequence). The V gene end was trimmed by 1 base and the J gene end by 4 bases; junction bases not matched to a gene: 4. The CDR3 consists of 15 residues. This chain's CDR3 is CASSQAVAGGYEQYF. The CDR3 DNA reads TGTGCCAGCAGCCAAGCGGTAGCGGGAGGTTACGAGCAGTACTTC.

This clone was recorded a few times. The V and J genes are TRBV6-5 and TRBJ2-1, with a weak D call TRBD1 (5 bases). There are 15 residues in the CDR3. Germline V lookup: CDR1 MNHEY, CDR2 SVGAGI. The V and J ends lost 2 bases and 6 bases respectively, with 14 bases between them. This CDR3 is CASSYSYLRGNEQFF. CDR3 bases: TGTGCCAGCAGTTACAGCTATCTTAGGGGCAATGAGCAGTTCTTC.

This clone was detected once. The chain has TRBV3-1 (or the pseudogene TRBV3-2) and TRBJ1-1; D remains ambiguous. CDR1 and CDR2 from the germline V gene are LGHDT and YNNKEL (reference sequence). The CDR3 contains 14 residues. Trimming shortened V by 4 bases and J by 6 bases, and 15 bases separated the two germline ends. CDR3 loop: CASSPSERRSEAFF. CDR3 sequence (DNA): TGTGCCAGCAGCCCCTCCGAGCGCAGATCTGAAGCTTTCTTT.

The gene calls are TRBV7-2 and TRBJ2-5; 11 nucleotides agree with TRBD2. Germline loops: CDR1 SGHTA, CDR2 FQGNSA. V lost 3 bases, J lost 4 bases, and 4 bases stayed unmatched. CDR3 length: 15 amino acids. CDR3 in DNA: TGTGCCAGCAGCTTGCGACTAGCGGGAATAGAGACCCAGTACTTC. This translates into CASSLRLAGIETQYF. Combining the CDR3 with reference TRBV7-2 and TRBJ2-5 gives the whole variable domain GAGVSQSPSNKVTEKGKDVELRCDPISGHTALYWYRQSLGQGLEFLIYFQGNSAPDKSGLPSDRFSAERTGGSVSTLTIQRTQQEDSAVYLCASSLRLAGIETQYFGPGTRLLVL.

The chain recombines TRBV7-2 with TRBJ2-1, with TRBD2 as a possible D gene (7 bases). Trimming pared 8 bases from V and 8 bases from J, leaving 19 bases between. The CDR3 loop spans 14 amino acids. Germline V gives CDR1 SGHTA, CDR2 FQGNSA. The CDR3 here is CASLVSTGRDEQFF. CDR3 coding DNA: TGTGCCAGCCTCGTTAGTACAGGGAGGGATGAGCAGTTCTTC.

About this clone: The sample carries other DNA sequences with the same CDR3. The chain joins TRBV18 to TRBJ2-3; TRBD2 might be the D (5 bases). This CDR3 contains 13 residues. The V gene's germline CDR1 is KGHSH and CDR2 LQKENI. Trimming cost V 3 bases and J 4 bases, with 8 bases left between them. CDR3 sequence (DNA): TGTGCCAGCTCACCGACCGGGGCAGATACGCAGTATTTT. This codes for CASSPTGADTQYF.

V and J are TRBV9 and TRBJ2-7; 7 nucleotides align to TRBD1. The CDR3 totals 15 residues. The junction had 10 bases not matched to a gene; V was cut back by 4 bases and J by 3 bases. Germline loops: CDR1 SGDLS, CDR2 YYNGEE. CDR3 nucleotide sequence: TGTGCCAGCAGCTCCAGGACAGCAGGGGGCTACGAGCAGTACTTC. This codes for CASSSRTAGGYEQYF.

The J gene is TRBJ2-1, the V gene TRBV9, with TRBD2 identical over 10 bases. In germline, CDR1 is SGDLS, CDR2 YYNGEE. This CDR3 region has 15 residues. The V and J ends lost 0 bases and 6 bases, in that order; junction bases with no gene match: 3. The chain's CDR3 is CASSVGRLAGNEQFF. CDR3 nucleotide sequence: TGTGCCAGCAGCGTAGGGAGACTAGCGGGCAATGAGCAGTTCTTC.

V gene TRBV6-2 or TRBV6-3 combines with J gene TRBJ2-5; D perhaps matches TRBD2 (6 bases). This CDR3 is built from 15 residues. V dropped 2 bases and J dropped 4 bases, with 14 bases sitting between them. Germline CDR1 reads MNHEY; CDR2 reads SVGEGT. The DNA of the CDR3 is TGTGCCAGCAGTTACGAGACTAGAACCTCAGAGACCCAGTACTTC. Its protein is CASSYETRTSETQYF.

J is TRBJ2-7 and V is TRBV2, with TRBD2 identical over 13 bases. The J segment lost 5 bases and the V segment lost 4 bases, leaving 5 bases of the junction unmatched. Germline V lookup: CDR1 SNHLY, CDR2 FYNNEI. The CDR3 has 15 residues. This chain's CDR3 is CASSVRTSGGDEQYF. The DNA for the CDR3 is TGTGCCAGCAGTGTCCGGACTAGCGGGGGAGACGAGCAGTACTTC.

The chain combines TRBV7-2 with TRBJ2-2; either TRBD1 or TRBD2 may supply D (5 bases each). This CDR3 has 16 residues. The ends were cut back, 5 bases at V and 2 bases at J, with 15 bases in the middle. Germline CDR1 and CDR2: SGHTA and FQGNSA. The CDR3 sequence: CASSLGEGRNTGELFF. The CDR3 DNA reads TGTGCCAGCAGCCTAGGGGAAGGGAGAAACACCGGGGAGCTGTTTTTT.

This sequence joins TRBV27 and TRBJ2-5, with a possible D match to TRBD2 (5 bases). The ends were cut back, 8 bases at V and 4 bases at J, with 20 bases in the middle. Germline CDR1 and CDR2: MNHEY and SMNVEV (reference sequence). The CDR3 is 15 amino acids. This CDR3 reads CASRLLASSIETQYF. The CDR3 nucleotides read TGTGCCAGCCGCCTTTTAGCTAGCTCAATAGAGACCCAGTACTTC.

The V and J genes are TRBV6-5 and TRBJ1-1; D is ambiguous. V was pared by 4 bases and J by 2 bases, with 5 bases between. The germline gives CDR1 MNHEY, CDR2 SVGAGI. The CDR3 totals 12 residues. The CDR3 nucleotides are TGTGCCAGCAGTTCCACTAACACTGAAGCTTTCTTT. Amino acid sequence: CASSSTNTEAFF.

The V gene is TRBV6-2 or TRBV6-3, the J gene TRBJ2-7; a possible D gene is TRBD1 (5 bases). The CDR3 loop spans 13 amino acids. Trimming stripped 4 bases from V and 5 bases from J, with 12 bases between. In germline, CDR1 is MNHEY, CDR2 SVGEGT. The CDR3 loop reads CASSSQGMDEQYF. CDR3 coding DNA: TGTGCCAGCAGTTCCCAGGGTATGGACGAGCAGTACTTC.

The V gene is TRBV3-1 (or the pseudogene TRBV3-2), the J gene TRBJ1-4; the match to TRBD1 covers 7 bases. CDR1 is LGHDT, CDR2 YNNKEL, per germline (reference sequence). V lost 0 bases and J lost 4; bases outside the gene matches: 5. CDR3 length: 16 amino acids. CDR3 sequence: CASSQELTGLNEKLFF. DNA of the CDR3: TGTGCCAGCAGCCAAGAATTGACAGGGCTTAATGAAAAACTGTTTTTT.

The chain carries TRBV6-2 or TRBV6-3 and TRBJ1-2, with 9 bases that match TRBD1. V shed 6 bases, J shed 5 bases, and the junction held 13 bases outside the gene matches. Germline V lookup: CDR1 MNHEY, CDR2 SVGEGT. The CDR3 runs to 16 residues. As DNA, the CDR3 is TGTGCCAGCAGCTCGGGACAGGGAATGGCCCAATATGGCTACACCTTC. Residues: CASSSGQGMAQYGYTF.

This chain links TRBV12-3 or TRBV12-4 with TRBJ2-5, with D hard to call. There are 13 residues in the CDR3. With 3 bases removed from V and 7 bases from J, the gap between germline ends came to 12 bases. The CDR3 is CASSLTGVGTQYF. In DNA form, the CDR3 reads TGTGCCAGCAGTTTGACTGGAGTAGGGACCCAGTACTTC.

This clone was observed a single time. The chain uses TRBV9 and TRBJ1-1; D unresolved. The CDR3 consists of 12 residues. V lost 1 base and J lost 3, with 4 bases in between. Per germline, CDR1 SGDLS and CDR2 YYNGEE. The CDR3 loop is CASSVSDTEAFF. CDR3 nucleotides: TGTGCCAGCAGCGTATCGGACACTGAAGCTTTCTTT.

The chain employs TRBV2 and TRBJ1-4; TRBD1 matches at 7 bases. From germline, CDR1 is SNHLY and CDR2 FYNNEI. CDR3 length: 14 amino acids. Trimming took 6 bases from V and 4 from J; bases not matched to a gene: 5. The CDR3 coding sequence is TGTGCCAGCAGCGCGGGACAGTTTAATGAAAAACTGTTTTTT. The encoded protein is CASSAGQFNEKLFF. Filled out from reference TRBV2 and TRBJ1-4, the complete variable domain reads EPEVTQTPSHQVTQMGQEVILRCVPISNHLYFYWYRQILGQKVEFLVSFYNNEISEKSEIFDDQFSVERPDGSNFTLKIRSTKLEDSAMYFCASSAGQFNEKLFFGSGTQLSVL.

The rearrangement uses TRBV13 and TRBJ2-1; 13 bases agree with TRBD2. Germline V gene sequence: CDR1 PRHDT, CDR2 FYEKMQ (reference sequence). This CDR3 is built from 19 residues. V lost 5 bases, J lost 0 bases, and 10 bases stayed unmatched. The CDR3 is CASSTLTSGRAASYNEQFF. The CDR3 DNA reads TGTGCCAGCAGCACCCTAACTAGCGGGAGGGCGGCCTCCTACAATGAGCAGTTCTTC.